This record covers a single T cell receptor beta chain. These data belong to a study of cytomegalovirus exposure and HLA in healthy donors. The PCR contained 60 Vbeta and 13 Jbeta primers. This table comes from immunoSEQ multiplex PCR, and its TCRdb copy is limited to in-frame clones, with some not included. The table has about 160,000 clones, 70% to 90% seen once. With 1 base removed from V and 2 bases from J, the gap between germline ends came to 5 bases. This CDR3 contains 13 residues. CDR1 is LNHNV and CDR2 is YYDKDF in the germline V gene (reference sequence). Sample: PBMCs. V usage is TRBV15 and J usage is TRBJ1-2; TRBD1 might be the D (5 bases). The sequence derives from a man aged 18 to 29 in good health and CMV-seropositive. The CDR3 coding sequence is TGTGCCACCAGCAGAGGACAGAACTATGGCTACACCTTC. Protein: CATSRGQNYGYTF.